The sequence of this TCR beta chain was determined in a study of response to subunit inactivated influenza vaccine. Germline V gene sequence: CDR1 LGHDT, CDR2 YNNKEL (reference sequence). The CDR3 has 13 residues. Between the trimmed V and J ends, which lost 2 bases and 6 bases, there was a span of 11 bases. Study-wide points: New T cells are recruited in small numbers by each seasonal influenza vaccination, according to the authors' suggestion.

TCRdb passed the RT-PCR reads through MiXCR, listing each CDR3 protein once. The sample yields about 650,000 distinct CDR3 sequences, 15% to 18% seen once. On this clonotype itself: No antigen is known for it.

This TCR derives from a man aged 50 to 59 who received an inactivated influenza vaccine. The source material was PBMCs from blood, sampled about 11 days after vaccination. The rearrangement links TRBV3-1 to TRBJ2-7, with unresolved D. DNA of the CDR3: TGTGCCAGCAGCCAACTTGCAGGTTCCGAGCAGTACTTC. This gives the protein CASSQLAGSEQYF.